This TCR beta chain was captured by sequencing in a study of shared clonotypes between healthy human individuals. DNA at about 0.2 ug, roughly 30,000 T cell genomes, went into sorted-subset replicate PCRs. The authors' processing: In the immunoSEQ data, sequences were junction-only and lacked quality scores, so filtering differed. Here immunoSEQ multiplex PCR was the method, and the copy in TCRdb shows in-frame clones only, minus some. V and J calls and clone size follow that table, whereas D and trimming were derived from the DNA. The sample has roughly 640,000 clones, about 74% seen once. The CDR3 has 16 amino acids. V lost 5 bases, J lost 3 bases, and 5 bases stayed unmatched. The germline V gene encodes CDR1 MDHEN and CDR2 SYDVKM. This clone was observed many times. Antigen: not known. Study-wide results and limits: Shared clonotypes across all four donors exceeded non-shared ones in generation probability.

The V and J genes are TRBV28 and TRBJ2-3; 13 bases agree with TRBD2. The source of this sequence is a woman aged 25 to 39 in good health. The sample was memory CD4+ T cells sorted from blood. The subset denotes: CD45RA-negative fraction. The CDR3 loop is CASSRRTSGRTDTQYF. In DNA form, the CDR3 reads TGTGCCAGCAGTCGACGGACTAGCGGGAGAACAGATACGCAGTATTTT.